One sample yielded the 7 T cell receptor beta chains listed below, sequenced in a study of shared clonotypes between healthy human individuals. The assay was immunoSEQ multiplex PCR, and TCRdb's table has in-frame clones only and misses some. Found here are about 460,000 clones, 70% to 80% of them singletons; the top ten hold 12%. The sequenced material came from PBMCs. The receptors originated from a woman aged 40 to 55 in good health. Some clones in this sample may be carry-over from other donors' samples.

This clone was seen more than once but under ten times. The rearrangement links TRBV30 to TRBJ2-7; D is uncertain. V was pared by 4 bases and J by 2 bases, with 12 bases between. There are 13 residues in the CDR3. Germline V lookup: CDR1 GTSNPN, CDR2 SVGIG (reference sequence). CDR3 bases: TGTGCCTGGATCGTGGGCCCTCCCTACGAGCAGTACTTC. Its protein is CAWIVGPPYEQYF.

The chain couples TRBV20-1 to TRBJ2-1; D call uncertain. The CDR3 is 11 amino acids. Germline V gives CDR1 DFQATT, CDR2 SNEGSKA (reference sequence). Trimming took 2 bases from V and 9 from J, leaving 8 bases between them. In DNA form, the CDR3 reads TGCAGTGCTAGACGACACGGTGAGCAGTTCTTC. It encodes CSARRHGEQFF.

As DNA, the CDR3 is TGTGCCAGCTCACTCTCCAACACAGATACGCAGTATTTT. The encoded protein is CASSLSNTDTQYF. The V call is TRBV18, the J call TRBJ2-3; D unresolved. Deletions cut 4 bases from V and 2 bases from J, with 7 bases between. This CDR3 region has 13 residues. Germline CDR1 is KGHSH and CDR2 is LQKENI.

The chain carries TRBV29-1 and TRBJ2-1; 7 bases align to TRBD2. Germline V CDR1 and CDR2: SQVTM, ANQGSEA. Losses at the gene ends were 1 base for V and 5 bases for J; bases not matched to a gene: 11. This CDR3 is 16 amino acids long. CDR3 sequence: CSVEGWDYLKNNEQFF. In DNA, the CDR3 is TGCAGCGTTGAAGGCTGGGACTACCTAAAAAACAATGAGCAGTTCTTC.

The CDR3 sequence is CASSVAGGPEAFF. The CDR3, as DNA: TGTGCCAGCAGCGTAGCTGGGGGCCCTGAAGCTTTCTTT. The V and J genes are TRBV9 and TRBJ1-1; a weak D match, TRBD1 (6 bases). CDR1 and CDR2 (germline): SGDLS, YYNGEE. This CDR3 is 13 amino acids long. Trimming stripped 0 bases from V and 6 bases from J, with 9 bases between.

This clone was found a few times. The genes are TRBV27 and TRBJ2-7; TRBD1 aligns across 7 bases. V gave up 5 bases and J gave up 4 bases; unmatched junction bases: 11. The CDR3 has 15 residues. Germline-derived CDR1 and CDR2 are MNHEY and SMNVEV (reference sequence). The DNA for the CDR3 is TGTGCCAGCAGTCTCACGACAGGGACCTGGTACGAGCAGTACTTC. Translation gives CASSLTTGTWYEQYF.

The chain has TRBV29-1 and TRBJ1-2, with D perhaps TRBD1 (5 bases). V dropped 5 bases and J dropped 0 bases, with 10 bases sitting between them. This CDR3 contains 13 residues. Germline V gene lookup returns CDR1 SQVTM and CDR2 ANQGSEA. The CDR3 DNA reads as TGCAGCGTTTTAGGGGAAACTAACTATGGCTACACCTTC. It is translated as CSVLGETNYGYTF.